A selection of T cell receptor beta chains follows, all from one sample in a study of a mutant IDH1 vaccine in newly diagnosed glioma. The antigens of these receptors remain unknown. The method was immunoSEQ multiplex PCR; TCRdb's version includes in-frame clones alone and lacks a portion of them. The profile shows about 62,000 clones, approximately 89% of them singletons. Sequences were derived from PBMCs, sampled from a glioma patient whose treatment included an IDH1 peptide vaccine. These receptors were collected from a man between 35 and 55 years old with glioma. Each CDR3 is given with its conserved first and last residue. A D gene is named only where the DNA matches it firmly. Where a row states a size, it is once, few, many or the class of an expanded clone; other rows omit it.

D gene: NA
V gene: TRBV10-3
clone size: NA
J gene: TRBJ2-5
CDR3 DNA: TGTGCCATCAGAGCGGGCGGAGGTAGAGAAGAGACCCAGTACTTC
CDR3 protein: CAIRAGGGREETQYF

D gene: TRBD1
V gene: TRBV2
clone size: NA
J gene: TRBJ1-5
CDR3 DNA: TGTGCCAGCAGTGTTGCCAGGGGGCTTGGCAATCAGCCCCAGCATTTT
CDR3 protein: CASSVARGLGNQPQHF

D gene: NA
V gene: TRBV5-1
clone size: NA
J gene: TRBJ1-3
CDR3 DNA: TGCGCCAGCAGCTTGGCCCTGGGCTCTGGAAACACCATATATTTT
CDR3 protein: CASSLALGSGNTIYF

D gene: NA
V gene: TRBV19
clone size: NA
J gene: TRBJ2-1
CDR3 DNA: TGTGCCAGTGCTCAAGAGGTCCAGGCCTACAATGAGCAGTTCTTC
CDR3 protein: CASAQEVQAYNEQFF

D gene: NA
V gene: TRBV29-1
clone size: NA
J gene: TRBJ1-3
CDR3 DNA: TGCAGCGTTGAATGGCAGGGGCTCTCTGGAAACACCATATATTTT
CDR3 protein: CSVEWQGLSGNTIYF

D gene: NA
V gene: TRBV19
clone size: NA
J gene: TRBJ1-5
CDR3 DNA: TGTGCCAGCCGGGACTTTAATCAGCCCCAGCATTTT
CDR3 protein: CASRDFNQPQHF

D gene: NA
V gene: TRBV5-4
clone size: few
J gene: TRBJ1-5
CDR3 DNA: TGTGCCAGCAGCTTGGGGCCAGATCAGCCCCAGCATTTT
CDR3 protein: CASSLGPDQPQHF

D gene: TRBD1
V gene: TRBV4-2
clone size: NA
J gene: TRBJ2-7
CDR3 DNA: TGTGCCAGCAGCCAACAGACAGGGGTATACGAGCAGTACTTC
CDR3 protein: CASSQQTGVYEQYF

D gene: NA
V gene: TRBV19
clone size: NA
J gene: TRBJ1-6
CDR3 DNA: TGTGCCAGTAGTATAGTAGTGCAGGGTAATTCACCCCTCCACTTT
CDR3 protein: CASSIVVQGNSPLHF

D gene: NA
V gene: TRBV5-1
clone size: once
J gene: TRBJ1-2
CDR3 DNA: TGCGCCAGCAGCTTGGGATCTAACTATGGCTACACCTTC
CDR3 protein: CASSLGSNYGYTF

D gene: NA
V gene: TRBV19
clone size: NA
J gene: TRBJ1-4
CDR3 DNA: TGTGCCAGTAGTAAACAGACAGGAGGTAATGAAAAACTGTTTTTT
CDR3 protein: CASSKQTGGNEKLFF

D gene: TRBD2
V gene: TRBV19
clone size: NA
J gene: TRBJ2-1
CDR3 DNA: TGTGCCAGTAGACCCAGCGGACTAGCGGGCGGGGTCAACAATGAGCAGTTCTTC
CDR3 protein: CASRPSGLAGGVNNEQFF

D gene: NA
V gene: TRBV7-2
clone size: NA
J gene: TRBJ1-1
CDR3 DNA: TGTGCCAGCAGCTTAGATCAGGGCACGAACACTGAAGCTTTCTTT
CDR3 protein: CASSLDQGTNTEAFF

D gene: TRBD2
V gene: TRBV28
clone size: NA
J gene: TRBJ2-1
CDR3 DNA: TGTGCCAGCAGTCCACTAGCGGGGCGGGGGCAGTTCTTC
CDR3 protein: CASSPLAGRGQFF

D gene: TRBD2
V gene: TRBV2
clone size: NA
J gene: TRBJ2-3
CDR3 DNA: TGTGCCAGCAGTGTACTAGCGGGACTCACAGATACGCAGTATTTT
CDR3 protein: CASSVLAGLTDTQYF

D gene: NA
V gene: TRBV5-8
clone size: NA
J gene: TRBJ1-5
CDR3 DNA: TGTGCCAGCAGCTTGGAGTCAGGCTATAGCAATCAGCCCCAGCATTTT
CDR3 protein: CASSLESGYSNQPQHF

D gene: NA
V gene: TRBV5-8
clone size: NA
J gene: TRBJ2-7
CDR3 DNA: TGTGCCAGCAGCCCACGCCCCCCCCTCGGGGAGCAGTACTTC
CDR3 protein: CASSPRPPLGEQYF

D gene: NA
V gene: TRBV5-1
clone size: NA
J gene: TRBJ2-1
CDR3 DNA: TGCGCCAGCAGCTTGGAGTTGTATGAGCAGTTCTTC
CDR3 protein: CASSLELYEQFF

D gene: NA
V gene: TRBV6-6
clone size: NA
J gene: TRBJ1-4
CDR3 DNA: TGTGCCAGCAGTCAACAGGGTGCTAATGAAAAACTGTTTTTT
CDR3 protein: CASSQQGANEKLFF

D gene: NA
V gene: TRBV28
clone size: NA
J gene: TRBJ2-5
CDR3 DNA: NA
CDR3 protein: CASSLGTGQETQYF

D gene: NA
V gene: TRBV9
clone size: NA
J gene: TRBJ2-2
CDR3 DNA: TGTGCCAGCAGCGTAACGGATAGGACCGGGGAGCTGTTTTTT
CDR3 protein: CASSVTDRTGELFF

D gene: NA
V gene: TRBV7-2
clone size: NA
J gene: TRBJ1-1
CDR3 DNA: TGTGCCAGCAGCTTAGAAGGAGCTAACACTGAAGCTTTCTTT
CDR3 protein: CASSLEGANTEAFF

D gene: NA
V gene: TRBV10-3
clone size: NA
J gene: TRBJ2-7
CDR3 DNA: TGTGCCATCAGTCCCACAGGGACGCCCTACGAGCAGTACTTC
CDR3 protein: CAISPTGTPYEQYF

D gene: TRBD1
V gene: TRBV19
clone size: NA
J gene: TRBJ2-3
CDR3 DNA: TGTGCCAGTAGTACCGGGACAGGGGGGACAGATACGCAGTATTTT
CDR3 protein: CASSTGTGGTDTQYF

D gene: NA
V gene: TRBV30
clone size: NA
J gene: TRBJ2-3
CDR3 DNA: TGTGCCTGGAGTGTTAGGGGGACAGATACGCAGTATTTT
CDR3 protein: CAWSVRGTDTQYF

D gene: NA
V gene: TRBV5-4
clone size: NA
J gene: TRBJ1-4
CDR3 DNA: TGTGCCAGCAGCTTGGCCCGGCAGGCCTCAACTAATGAAAAACTGTTTTTT
CDR3 protein: CASSLARQASTNEKLFF

D gene: NA
V gene: TRBV11-2
clone size: NA
J gene: TRBJ2-1
CDR3 DNA: TGTGCCAGCAGCTTAGGGCGGGGACCTTCCCTTGACAATGAGCAGTTCTTC
CDR3 protein: CASSLGRGPSLDNEQFF

D gene: TRBD1
V gene: TRBV4-1
clone size: NA
J gene: TRBJ2-1
CDR3 DNA: TGCGCCAGCAGCCAGACTACACAGGGGGCACGGGATGAGCAGTTCTTC
CDR3 protein: CASSQTTQGARDEQFF

D gene: NA
V gene: TRBV7-9
clone size: NA
J gene: TRBJ1-1
CDR3 DNA: TGTGCCAGCAGTCCCGCTTGGAACACTGAAGCTTTCTTT
CDR3 protein: CASSPAWNTEAFF

D gene: TRBD2
V gene: TRBV28
clone size: once
J gene: TRBJ2-7
CDR3 DNA: TGTGCCTGCAAGGATGATACCGGGACTAGCGGGAGAATCGCCTACGAGCAGTACTTC
CDR3 protein: CACKDDTGTSGRIAYEQYF

D gene: TRBD1
V gene: TRBV19
clone size: NA
J gene: TRBJ1-1
CDR3 DNA: TGTGCCAGTAGCTCGGGACAGCTGAACACTGAAGCTTTCTTT
CDR3 protein: CASSSGQLNTEAFF

D gene: NA
V gene: TRBV11-2
clone size: once
J gene: TRBJ2-4
CDR3 DNA: TGTGCCAGCAGCTTGCCTCCTCGCGGGGCGACAGAATACATTCAGTACTTC
CDR3 protein: CASSLPPRGATEYIQYF

D gene: NA
V gene: TRBV6-4
clone size: few
J gene: TRBJ2-2
CDR3 DNA: TGTGCCAGCAGATCTAGCGCAGACACCGGGGAGCTGTTTTTT
CDR3 protein: CASRSSADTGELFF

D gene: NA
V gene: TRBV11-3
clone size: NA
J gene: TRBJ2-1
CDR3 DNA: TGTGCCAGCAGCTTAGTTGGCGGGAATGAGCAGTTCTTC
CDR3 protein: CASSLVGGNEQFF

D gene: NA
V gene: TRBV7-2
clone size: NA
J gene: TRBJ1-2
CDR3 DNA: TGTGCCAGCAGCTTCCCCCAGGGCCGTGGTGGCTACACCTTC
CDR3 protein: CASSFPQGRGGYTF

D gene: NA
V gene: TRBV7-2
clone size: NA
J gene: TRBJ1-5
CDR3 DNA: TGTGCCAGCAGCGCCCGGTCGGGGAATGGACAGCCCCAGCATTTT
CDR3 protein: CASSARSGNGQPQHF

D gene: TRBD1
V gene: TRBV9
clone size: NA
J gene: TRBJ2-5
CDR3 DNA: TGTGCCAGCAGCGAGCGGACAGGGGGTCGGGGGACCCAGTACTTC
CDR3 protein: CASSERTGGRGTQYF

D gene: TRBD1
V gene: TRBV14
clone size: once
J gene: TRBJ2-1
CDR3 DNA: TGTGCCAGCAGCCAAGGACAGGGAATCTCCTACAATGAGCAGTTCTTC
CDR3 protein: CASSQGQGISYNEQFF

D gene: TRBD2
V gene: TRBV15
clone size: NA
J gene: TRBJ2-3
CDR3 DNA: TGTGCCACCAGCAGAGATGCGGGAGGGGCAGATACGCAGTATTTT
CDR3 protein: CATSRDAGGADTQYF

D gene: NA
V gene: TRBV5-1
clone size: NA
J gene: TRBJ1-2
CDR3 DNA: TGCGCCAGCAGCTTGTGGGGAGGGACCGACTATGGCTACACCTTC
CDR3 protein: CASSLWGGTDYGYTF

D gene: TRBD2
V gene: TRBV7-2
clone size: NA
J gene: TRBJ2-3
CDR3 DNA: TGTGCCAGCAGCCTAATACTAGCGGGAGGGCCTAAAGATACGCAGTATTTT
CDR3 protein: CASSLILAGGPKDTQYF

D gene: TRBD2
V gene: TRBV7-2
clone size: NA
J gene: TRBJ2-1
CDR3 DNA: TGTGCCAGCAGCCGGGGACTAGCGGGGGGTTGGGAACCTGAGCAGTTCTTC
CDR3 protein: CASSRGLAGGWEPEQFF

D gene: NA
V gene: TRBV7-6
clone size: once
J gene: TRBJ1-5
CDR3 DNA: TGTGCCAGCAGTTTACAGGGTGATAGCAATCAGCCCCAGCATTTT
CDR3 protein: CASSLQGDSNQPQHF

D gene: TRBD1
V gene: TRBV5-1
clone size: once
J gene: TRBJ1-6
CDR3 DNA: TGCGCCAGCAGCCAGGGACAGGGAGCACCCCTCCACTTT
CDR3 protein: CASSQGQGAPLHF